This entry describes one TCR beta chain. Germline V gives CDR1 KGHDR, CDR2 SFDVKD. This CDR3 is 17 amino acids long. Trimming removed 0 bases from V and 6 bases from J; junction bases left unmatched: 8. From the RT-PCR reads, TCRdb called clonotypes with MiXCR, one entry per CDR3 protein. The sample consists of hundreds of thousands of distinct CDR3 sequences, over 12% of them appearing once. The chain combines TRBV24-1 with TRBJ2-2; 8 bases are shared with TRBD2. Sequencing was performed on memory CD4+ T cells from blood. The receptor comes from a female donor in good health, serving as a healthy control. DNA of the CDR3: TGTGCCACCAGTGATTTGGATACAGCGGGAGTCCCCGGGGAGCTGTTTTTT. It specifies CATSDLDTAGVPGELFF.